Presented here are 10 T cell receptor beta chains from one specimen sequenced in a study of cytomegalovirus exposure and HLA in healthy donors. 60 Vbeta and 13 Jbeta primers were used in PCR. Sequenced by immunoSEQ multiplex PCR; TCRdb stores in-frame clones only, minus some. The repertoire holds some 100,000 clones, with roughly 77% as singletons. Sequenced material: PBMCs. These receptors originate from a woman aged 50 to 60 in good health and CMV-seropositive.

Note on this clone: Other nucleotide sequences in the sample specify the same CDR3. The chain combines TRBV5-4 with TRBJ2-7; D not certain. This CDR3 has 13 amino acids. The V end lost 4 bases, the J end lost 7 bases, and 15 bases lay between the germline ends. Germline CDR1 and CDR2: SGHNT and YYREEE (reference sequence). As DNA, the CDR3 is TGTGCCAGCAGCCTACAACCAGTGAGGGAGCAGTACTTC. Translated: CASSLQPVREQYF.

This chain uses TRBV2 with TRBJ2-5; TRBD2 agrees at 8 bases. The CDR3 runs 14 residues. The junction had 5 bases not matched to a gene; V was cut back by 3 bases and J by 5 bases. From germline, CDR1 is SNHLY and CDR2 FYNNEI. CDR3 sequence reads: CASSDTGGRETQYF. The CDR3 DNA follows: TGTGCCAGCAGTGACACGGGAGGGAGGGAGACCCAGTACTTC. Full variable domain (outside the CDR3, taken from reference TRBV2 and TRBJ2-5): EPEVTQTPSHQVTQMGQEVILRCVPISNHLYFYWYRQILGQKVEFLVSFYNNEISEKSEIFDDQFSVERPDGSNFTLKIRSTKLEDSAMYFCASSDTGGRETQYFGPGTRLLVL.

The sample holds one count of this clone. CDR3 DNA sequence: TGTGCCAGTACCCCGACAGGGGGCTACTATGGCTACACCTTC. This translates into CASTPTGGYYGYTF. The V call is TRBV19, the J call TRBJ1-2, with 10 nucleotides matching TRBD1. This CDR3 spans 14 amino acids. CDR1 LNHDA and CDR2 SQIVND come from the germline V gene (reference sequence). The V gene end was trimmed by 7 bases and the J gene end by 3 bases; junction bases not matched to a gene: 5.

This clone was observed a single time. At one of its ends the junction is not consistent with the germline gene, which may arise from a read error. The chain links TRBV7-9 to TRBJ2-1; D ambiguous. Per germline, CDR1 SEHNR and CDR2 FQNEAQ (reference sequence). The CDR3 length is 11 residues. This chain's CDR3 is CSSSLDLRQFF. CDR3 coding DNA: TGTTCCAGCAGCTTAGATCTGAGGCAGTTCTTC. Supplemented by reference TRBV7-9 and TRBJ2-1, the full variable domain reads DTGVSQNPRHKITKRGQNVTFRCDPISEHNRLYWYRQTLGQGPEFLTYFQNEAQLEKSRLLSDRFSAERPKGSFSTLEIQRTEQGDSAMYLCSSSLDLRQFFGPGTRLTVL.

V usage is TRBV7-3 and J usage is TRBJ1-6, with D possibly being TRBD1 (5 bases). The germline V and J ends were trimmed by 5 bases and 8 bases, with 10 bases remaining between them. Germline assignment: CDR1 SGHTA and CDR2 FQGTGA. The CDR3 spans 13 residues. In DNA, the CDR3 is TGTGCCAGCAGCCTAGGGGAACATTCACCCCTCCACTTT. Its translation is CASSLGEHSPLHF.

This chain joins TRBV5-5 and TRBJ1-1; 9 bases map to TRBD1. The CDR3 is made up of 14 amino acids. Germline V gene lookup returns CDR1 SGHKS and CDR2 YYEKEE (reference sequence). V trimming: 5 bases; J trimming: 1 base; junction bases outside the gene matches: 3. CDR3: CASRPGQGNTEAFF. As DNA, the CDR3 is TGTGCCAGCAGACCGGGACAGGGGAACACTGAAGCTTTCTTT.

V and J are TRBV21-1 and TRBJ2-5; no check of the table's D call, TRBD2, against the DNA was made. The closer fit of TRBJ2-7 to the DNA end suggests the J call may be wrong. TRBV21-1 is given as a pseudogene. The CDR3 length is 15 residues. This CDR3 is CASSKDLRGLYEQYF. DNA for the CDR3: TGTGCCAGCAGCAAAGACTTGAGGGGACTCTACGAGCAGTACTTC.

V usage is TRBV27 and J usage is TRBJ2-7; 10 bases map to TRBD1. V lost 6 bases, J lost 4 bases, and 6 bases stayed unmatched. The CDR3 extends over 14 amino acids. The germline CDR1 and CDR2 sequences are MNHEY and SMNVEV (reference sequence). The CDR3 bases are TGTGCCAGCAGCCCGGGACAGGGGTTGTACGAGCAGTACTTC. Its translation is CASSPGQGLYEQYF.

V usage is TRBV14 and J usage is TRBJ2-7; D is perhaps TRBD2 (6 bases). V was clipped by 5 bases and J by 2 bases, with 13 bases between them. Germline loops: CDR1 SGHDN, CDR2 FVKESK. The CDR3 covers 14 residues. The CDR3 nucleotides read TGTGCCAGCAGCTCCCGGGACTGGACCTACGAGCAGTACTTC. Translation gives CASSSRDWTYEQYF.

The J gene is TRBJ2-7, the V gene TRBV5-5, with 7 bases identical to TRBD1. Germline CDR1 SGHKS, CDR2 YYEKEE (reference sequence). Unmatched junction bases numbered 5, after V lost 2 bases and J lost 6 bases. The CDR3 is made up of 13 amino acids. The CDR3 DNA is TGTGCCAGCAGCTTCACAGGGGAAGGCGAGCAGTACTTC. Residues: CASSFTGEGEQYF.